This TCR beta chain was recorded in a study of spatial heterogeneity in lung cancer. Study-level background: Combinations of a unique TCR and a UMI were tallied in raw reads, and on average each appeared more than ten times.

Germline V CDR1 and CDR2: DFQATT, SNEGSKA (reference sequence). This CDR3 spans 11 amino acids. The V end lost 6 bases, the J end lost 7 bases, and 13 bases lay between the germline ends. Study conclusions and caveats: One measure, the expanded intratumoral alpha and beta TCR count, tracked tumor mutation counts. Tumor T-cell coverage was an estimated 7% or so for alpha and approximately 13% for beta chains.

The time point: sample taken at primary tumor resection. Unsorted tumor, nontumor lung tissue or cryopreserved PBMC supplied the whole RNA. This clonotype was observed many times. Its antigen is as yet unknown. TCR cDNA molecules each carried a unique molecular identifier. TCRdb re-derived calls from the 5' RACE reads in MiXCR, one entry per CDR3 protein. Of 7,000 to 8,500 distinct CDR3 sequences detected, 3% to 4% appear once; the ten largest clones hold 15% to 20%. The sequenced sample was lung tumor tissue, obtained at surgery. The TCR comes from a male donor with early-stage non-small cell lung cancer. The V and J genes are TRBV20-1 and TRBJ2-7, with unresolved D. The CDR3 protein is CSAMDAREQYF. DNA for the CDR3: TGCAGTGCCATGGACGCGAGGGAGCAGTACTTC.